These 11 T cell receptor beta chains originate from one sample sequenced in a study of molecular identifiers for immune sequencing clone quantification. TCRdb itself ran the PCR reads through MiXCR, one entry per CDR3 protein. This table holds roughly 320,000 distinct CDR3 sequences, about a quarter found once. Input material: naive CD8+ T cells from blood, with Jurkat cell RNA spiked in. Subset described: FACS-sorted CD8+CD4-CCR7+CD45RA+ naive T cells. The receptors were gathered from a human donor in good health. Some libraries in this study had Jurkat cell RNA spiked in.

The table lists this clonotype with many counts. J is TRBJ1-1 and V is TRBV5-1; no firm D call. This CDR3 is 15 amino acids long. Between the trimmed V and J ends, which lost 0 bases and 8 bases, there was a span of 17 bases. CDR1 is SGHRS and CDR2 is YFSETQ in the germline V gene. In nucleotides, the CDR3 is TGCGCCAGCAGCTTGGCCTCTGCGTCCGTTCCCGAAGCTTTCTTT. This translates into CASSLASASVPEAFF.

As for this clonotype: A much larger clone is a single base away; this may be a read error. This CDR3 reads CGSNMWASRETNTEAFF. The CDR3 DNA sequence: TGTGGCAGCAACATGTGGGCCAGTCGGGAAACGAACACTGAAGCTTTCTTT. The chain couples TRBV11-2 to TRBJ1-1; D call uncertain. This CDR3 has 17 amino acids. The germline V gene has CDR1 SGHAT and CDR2 FQNNGV. Variable domain in full (rest from reference TRBV11-2 and TRBJ1-1): EAGVAQSPRYKIIEKRQSVAFWCNPISGHATLYWYQQILGQGPKLLIQFQNNGVVDDSQLPKDRFSAERLKGVDSTLKIQPAKLEDSAVYLCGSNMWASRETNTEAFFGQGTRLTVV.

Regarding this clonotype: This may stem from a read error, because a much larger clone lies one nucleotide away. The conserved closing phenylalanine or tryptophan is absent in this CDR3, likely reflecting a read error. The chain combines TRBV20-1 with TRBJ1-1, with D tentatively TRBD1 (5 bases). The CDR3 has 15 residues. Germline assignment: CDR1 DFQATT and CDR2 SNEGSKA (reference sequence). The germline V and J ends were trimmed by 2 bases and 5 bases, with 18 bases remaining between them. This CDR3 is CSARRSAEWGTEAFL. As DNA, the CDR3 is TGCAGTGCTAGAAGAAGTGCCGAGTGGGGGACTGAAGCTTTCTTG.

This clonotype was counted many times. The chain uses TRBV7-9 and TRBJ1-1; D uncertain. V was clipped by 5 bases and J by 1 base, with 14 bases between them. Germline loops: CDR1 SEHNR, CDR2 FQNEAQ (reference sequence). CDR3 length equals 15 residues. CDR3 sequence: CASSPQAGPNTEAFF. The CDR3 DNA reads TGTGCCAGCAGCCCCCAGGCGGGTCCGAACACTGAAGCTTTCTTT. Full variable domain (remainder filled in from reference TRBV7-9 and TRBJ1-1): DTGVSQNPRHKITKRGQNVTFRCDPISEHNRLYWYRQTLGQGPEFLTYFQNEAQLEKSRLLSDRFSAERPKGSFSTLEIQRTEQGDSAMYLCASSPQAGPNTEAFFGQGTRLTVV.

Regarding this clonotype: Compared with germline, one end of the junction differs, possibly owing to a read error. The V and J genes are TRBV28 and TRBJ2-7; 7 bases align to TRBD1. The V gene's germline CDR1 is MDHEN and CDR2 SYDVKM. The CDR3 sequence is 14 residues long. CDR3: CASSLRGLNVEQRF. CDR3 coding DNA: TGTGCCAGCAGTTTGAGGGGGCTGAACGTCGAGCAGCGCTTC.

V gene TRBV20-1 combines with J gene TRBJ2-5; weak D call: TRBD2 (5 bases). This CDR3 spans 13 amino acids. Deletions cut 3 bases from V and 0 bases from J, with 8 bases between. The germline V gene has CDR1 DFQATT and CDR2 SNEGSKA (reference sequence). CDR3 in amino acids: CSARDLYQETQYF. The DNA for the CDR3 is TGCAGTGCTAGGGACTTGTACCAAGAGACCCAGTACTTC.

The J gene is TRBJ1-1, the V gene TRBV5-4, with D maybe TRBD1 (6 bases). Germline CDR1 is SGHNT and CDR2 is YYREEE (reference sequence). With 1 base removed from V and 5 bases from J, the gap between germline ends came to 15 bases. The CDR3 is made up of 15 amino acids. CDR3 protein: CASSLPQGSKTEAFF. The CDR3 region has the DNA TGTGCCAGCAGCTTGCCACAGGGCTCGAAAACTGAAGCTTTCTTT.

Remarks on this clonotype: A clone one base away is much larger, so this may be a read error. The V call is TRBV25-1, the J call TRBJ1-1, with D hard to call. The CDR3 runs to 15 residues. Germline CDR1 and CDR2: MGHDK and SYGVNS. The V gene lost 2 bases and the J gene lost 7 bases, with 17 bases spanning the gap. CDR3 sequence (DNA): TGTGCCAGCAGTGAAGGTTGGGGAGACGATCGTGAAGCTTTCTTT. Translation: CASSEGWGDDREAFF.

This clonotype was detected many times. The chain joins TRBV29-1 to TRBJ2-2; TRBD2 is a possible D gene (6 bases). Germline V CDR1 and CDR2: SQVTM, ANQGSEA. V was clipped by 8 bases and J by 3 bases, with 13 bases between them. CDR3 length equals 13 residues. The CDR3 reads CSFIRRDTGELFF. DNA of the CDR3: TGCAGCTTCATCAGGAGGGACACCGGGGAGCTGTTTTTT.

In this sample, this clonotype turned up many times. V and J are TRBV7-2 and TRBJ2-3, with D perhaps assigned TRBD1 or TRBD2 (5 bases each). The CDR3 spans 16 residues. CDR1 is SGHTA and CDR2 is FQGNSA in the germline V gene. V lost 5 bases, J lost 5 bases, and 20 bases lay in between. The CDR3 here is CASSPTTRARGDTQYF. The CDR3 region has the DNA TGTGCCAGCAGCCCAACTACCAGGGCTCGGGGAGATACGCAGTATTTT.

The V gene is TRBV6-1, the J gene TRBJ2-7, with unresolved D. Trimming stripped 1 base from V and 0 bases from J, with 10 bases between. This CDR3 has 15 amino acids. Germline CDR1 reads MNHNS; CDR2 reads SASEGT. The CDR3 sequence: CASSEDLLSSYEQYF. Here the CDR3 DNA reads TGTGCCAGCAGTGAAGATTTATTGAGCTCCTACGAGCAGTACTTC.